This TCR beta chain was sequenced during a study of graft-versus-host responses after intestinal transplantation. Study information: Anti-thymocyte globulin induction preceded around 3 years of tacrolimus and steroid maintenance in all recipients. Study outcomes and limitations: GvH clones were identified in recipient marrow, with some first appearing in ileum or blood. Some patients had graft-donor T cell macrochimerism, and their allografts showed high graft-versus-host to host-versus-graft clonal ratios.

This clone was observed a few times. The antigen remains undetermined. Produced via immunoSEQ multiplex PCR; TCRdb's table is partial and in-frame only. The table lists over 85,000 clones, 90% to 95% of them singletons. CDR1 is MNHNS and CDR2 is SASEGT in the germline V gene. The CDR3 sequence is 15 residues long. With 8 bases clipped from V and 1 base from J, the junction kept 5 bases outside the gene matches. The chain recombines TRBV6-1 with TRBJ1-1; 12 nucleotides agree with TRBD1. The receptor was derived from a human donor who received an intestinal transplant. The specimen comprised unstimulated CD8+ T cells sorted from spleen or lymph node cells, sampled before intestinal transplant. In DNA, the CDR3 is TGTGCCAGCGGGACAGGGGGCATTAGGAACACTGAAGCTTTCTTT. It yields the protein CASGTGGIRNTEAFF.